The 31 T cell receptor beta chains in this list originate from one sample, sequenced in a study of OX40 agonist ivuxolimab in advanced cancers. TCRdb keeps only in-frame clones here, not all; method: immunoSEQ multiplex PCR. In the table there are 70,000 or so clones, roughly 80% of which are singletons. Sequencing used CD4+ or CD8+ T cells sorted from blood, obtained in a trial of the OX40 agonist ivuxolimab. Receptors originate from an adult with an advanced solid tumor such as melanoma, head and neck, liver or kidney cancer.

CDR3: CASSTGGNTIYF. CDR3 coding DNA: TGTGCCAGTAGCACGGGTGGAAACACCATATATTTT. The chain is built from TRBV19 and TRBJ1-3, with unresolved D. The V and J ends lost 6 bases and 3 bases respectively, with 6 bases between them. The CDR3 spans 12 residues. CDR1 is LNHDA, CDR2 SQIVND, per germline (reference sequence).

The rearrangement uses TRBV5-7 and TRBJ1-5; no clear D gene. TRBV5-7 is placed among ORFs of uncertain function. The CDR3 loop spans 17 amino acids. Trimming took off 0 bases at V and 0 bases at J, with 13 bases between the two ends. CDR3 bases: TGTGCCAGCAGCTTGGGAGTCGCCCTCTATAGCAATCAGCCCCAGCATTTT. It codes for CASSLGVALYSNQPQHF.

The sample holds a few counts of this clone. The V and J genes are TRBV7-2 and TRBJ2-1; 13 bases are shared with TRBD2. Germline V gene sequence: CDR1 SGHTA, CDR2 FQGNSA. J gave up 10 bases and V 2 bases, and 8 bases lay outside the gene matches. The CDR3 loop spans 16 amino acids. In DNA form, the CDR3 reads TGTGCCAGCAGCTTAAACTCCGGGACTAGCGGGACCGAGCAGTTCTTC. As protein: CASSLNSGTSGTEQFF.

This chain joins TRBV4-1 and TRBJ1-4; TRBD1 is a possible D gene (5 bases). The CDR3 runs 15 residues. Germline V gene data show CDR1 as MGHRA and CDR2 as YSYEKL. Trimming removed 0 bases from V and 8 bases from J, with 13 bases in between. The CDR3 DNA is TGCGCCAGCAGCCAAGATCCCAGGGAGGGAGAAAAACTGTTTTTT. This gives the protein CASSQDPREGEKLFF.

The CDR3 bases are TGTGCCAGCACTAGTGGGGGCTTTGGAAACACCATATATTTT. It yields the protein CASTSGGFGNTIYF. The J gene is TRBJ1-3, the V gene TRBV2; maybe TRBD1 (6 bases). The length of the CDR3 is 14 residues. V was cut by 7 bases and J by 3 bases, with 13 bases left in between. Germline loops: CDR1 SNHLY, CDR2 FYNNEI.

The rearrangement links TRBV7-6 to TRBJ2-1; D gene ambiguous. The V end lost 0 bases, the J end lost 3 bases, and 6 bases lay between the germline ends. Germline V lookup: CDR1 SGHVS, CDR2 FNYEAQ. The CDR3 has 14 amino acids. CDR3 nucleotide sequence: TGTGCCAGCAGCTTAGCCAGGAACTACAATGAGCAGTTCTTC. Translating it yields CASSLARNYNEQFF.

Of note for this clone: An end of the junction does not agree with germline; a read error may underlie this. V is TRBV30 and J is TRBJ1-1, with D perhaps TRBD1 (5 bases). The CDR3 is made up of 13 amino acids. Germline V gives CDR1 GTSNPN, CDR2 SVGIG (reference sequence). The CDR3 sequence is CARRQSMNTEAFF. CDR3 sequence (DNA): TGTGCCCGGAGACAGTCCATGAACACTGAAGCTTTCTTT. Filled out from reference TRBV30 and TRBJ1-1, the complete variable domain reads SQTIHQWPATLVQPVGSPLSLECTVEGTSNPNLYWYRQAAGRGLQLLFYSVGIGQISSEVPQNLSASRPQDRQFILSSKKLLLSDSGFYLCARRQSMNTEAFFGQGTRLTVV.

V and J are TRBV7-8 and TRBJ2-2; D tentatively fits TRBD1 or TRBD2 (5 bases each). V lost 2 bases and J 5 bases, leaving 21 bases between the germline ends. Germline CDR1 SGHVS, CDR2 FQNEAQ. This CDR3 contains 18 residues. CDR3 amino acids: CASSLTGRATAGTGELFF. Here the CDR3 DNA reads TGTGCCAGCAGCTTAACCGGGCGGGCGACGGCAGGGACCGGGGAGCTGTTTTTT.

This chain connects TRBV4-3 to TRBJ2-1, with 9 bases fitting TRBD2. This CDR3 has 14 residues. V was clipped by 1 base and J by 10 bases; unmatched bases: 5. The germline CDR1 and CDR2 sequences are LGHNA and YSLEER. The CDR3 loop reads CASSQVGLAGEQFF. The CDR3 region has the DNA TGCGCCAGCAGCCAAGTTGGGCTAGCGGGAGAGCAGTTCTTC.

The chain is built from TRBV29-1 and TRBJ1-2; D remains unclear. Trimming shortened V by 0 bases and J by 0 bases, and 11 bases separated the two germline ends. Per germline, CDR1 SQVTM and CDR2 ANQGSEA. This CDR3 is 15 amino acids long. The CDR3 here is CSVEEGRASNYGYTF. CDR3 bases: TGCAGCGTTGAAGAAGGAAGGGCGTCTAACTATGGCTACACCTTC. Complete variable domain (other parts from reference TRBV29-1 and TRBJ1-2): SAVISQKPSRDICQRGTSLTIQCQVDSQVTMMFWYRQQPGQSLTLIATANQGSEATYESGFVIDKFPISRPNLTFSTLTVSNMSPEDSSIYLCSVEEGRASNYGYTFGSGTRLTVV.

The chain links TRBV7-2 to TRBJ2-3; tentatively, D is TRBD1 or TRBD2 (6 bases each). The CDR3 spans 17 residues. The germline CDR1 and CDR2 sequences are SGHTA and FQGNSA. The V and J ends lost 0 bases and 1 base respectively, with 14 bases between them. The CDR3 is CASSLALGGSGTDTQYF. The CDR3 DNA reads as TGTGCCAGCAGCTTAGCGCTGGGGGGCTCTGGCACAGATACGCAGTATTTT.

The chain couples TRBV11-2 to TRBJ2-7, with a possible D match to TRBD1 (5 bases). The CDR3 runs 13 residues. CDR1 and CDR2 (germline): SGHAT, FQNNGV. V lost 2 bases and J lost 7, with 12 bases in between. This CDR3 reads CASSLWGGLEQYV. The DNA for the CDR3 is TGTGCCAGCAGCTTATGGGGCGGTTTGGAGCAGTACGTC.

This clone was observed a few times. The J gene is TRBJ2-2, the V gene TRBV2; 7 bases map to TRBD2. Germline CDR1 reads SNHLY; CDR2 reads FYNNEI. J was trimmed by 0 bases and V by 10 bases; bases with no gene match: 5. The CDR3 has 14 residues. The CDR3 region is CAIVAGSNTGELFF. In DNA, the CDR3 is TGTGCCATAGTAGCGGGCTCGAACACCGGGGAGCTGTTTTTT.

The V call is TRBV6-4, the J call TRBJ2-5, with TRBD2 matching over 8 bases. CDR3 length: 16 amino acids. Germline CDR1 and CDR2: MRHNA and SNTAGT. With 0 bases clipped from V and 4 bases from J, the junction kept 7 bases outside the gene matches. CDR3 coding DNA: TGTGCCAGCAGTGACTCGCCAGCGGGGGCTCGAGAGACCCAGTACTTC. Encoded protein: CASSDSPAGARETQYF.

A few counts support this clone. The gene calls are TRBV7-3 and TRBJ2-3, with D perhaps assigned TRBD1 or TRBD2 (7 bases each). The CDR3 is 15 residues long. V lost 5 bases to trimming and J lost 0 bases, with 12 bases between them. CDR1 SGHTA and CDR2 FQGTGA come from the germline V gene. In nucleotides, the CDR3 is TGTGCCAGCAGCCCCCAGGGGGGGAGCACAGATACGCAGTATTTT. Its protein product is CASSPQGGSTDTQYF. The variable domain in full, completed from reference TRBV7-3 and TRBJ2-3, reads GAGVSQTPSNKVTEKGKYVELRCDPISGHTALYWYRQSLGQGPEFLIYFQGTGAADDSGLPNDRFFAVRPEGSVSTLKIQRTERGDSAVYLCASSPQGGSTDTQYFGPGTRLTVL.

V usage is TRBV19 and J usage is TRBJ2-6, with TRBD2 as a possible D gene (5 bases). V lost 5 bases and J 2 bases, leaving 22 bases between the germline ends. Germline CDR1 LNHDA, CDR2 SQIVND (reference sequence). The CDR3 totals 19 residues. In DNA form, the CDR3 reads TGTGCCAGTAGTCTGGTCCCGGGAAAGGGAAGGACTGGGGCCAACGTCCTGACTTTC. Translating it yields CASSLVPGKGRTGANVLTF. Based on the CDR3 plus reference TRBV19 and TRBJ2-6, the full variable domain is DGGITQSPKYLFRKEGQNVTLSCEQNLNHDAMYWYRQDPGQGLRLIYYSQIVNDFQKGDIAEGYSVSREKKESFPLTVTSAQKNPTAFYLCASSLVPGKGRTGANVLTFGAGSRLTVL.

V gene TRBV6-6 combines with J gene TRBJ1-2, with D uncertain. Germline-derived CDR1 and CDR2 are MNHNY and SVGAGI (reference sequence). V lost 6 bases and J lost 1, with 9 bases in between. The CDR3 runs to 13 residues. The CDR3 DNA is TGTGCCAGCAGCCGCGACGGTAACTATGGCTACACCTTC. Residues: CASSRDGNYGYTF.

V usage is TRBV28 and J usage is TRBJ2-3, with D perhaps matching TRBD1 or TRBD2 (6 bases each). The CDR3 is 15 amino acids. From germline, CDR1 is MDHEN and CDR2 SYDVKM. Trimming took 8 bases from V and 2 from J, leaving 17 bases between them. CDR3 amino acids: CASGGGHGDTDTQYF. The DNA of the CDR3 is TGTGCCAGCGGTGGGGGGCACGGGGACACAGATACGCAGTATTTT.

The chain has TRBV5-6 and TRBJ2-6; D call uncertain. Germline lookup yields CDR1 SGHDT and CDR2 YYEEEE. The ends were cut back, 7 bases at V and 5 bases at J, with 19 bases in the middle. The CDR3 totals 16 residues. As DNA, the CDR3 is TGTGCCAGCGAGAGACGCACACAAAGTCGGGCCAACGTCCTGACTTTC. It specifies CASERRTQSRANVLTF.

The chain carries TRBV18 and TRBJ2-3; a weak D match, TRBD2 (6 bases). This CDR3 has 15 amino acids. Germline-derived CDR1 and CDR2 are KGHSH and LQKENI. V lost 2 bases and J lost 5, with 14 bases in between. The CDR3 nucleotides read TGTGCCAGCTCACCAAGGCGGGATGCAATAGATACGCAGTATTTT. Translating gives CASSPRRDAIDTQYF.

The sample holds a few counts of this clone. This chain connects TRBV7-8 to TRBJ2-7; the D gene is possibly TRBD1 (5 bases). This CDR3 is 13 amino acids long. V lost 5 bases and J lost 1, with 9 bases in between. Germline CDR1 is SGHVS and CDR2 is FQNEAQ. The CDR3 nucleotides are TGTGCCAGCAGCCCCGACAGTTCCTACGAGCAGTACGTC. It specifies CASSPDSSYEQYV.

This chain connects TRBV2 to TRBJ2-5; 9 bases fit TRBD2. The CDR3 runs 14 residues. The germline gives CDR1 SNHLY, CDR2 FYNNEI. Trimming cost V 3 bases and J 3 bases; bases outside gene matches: 2. CDR3 in DNA: TGTGCCAGCAGTGATCTAGCGGGGAAAGAGACCCAGTACTTC. Its translation: CASSDLAGKETQYF.

This clone was seen a few times. The rearrangement uses TRBV7-3 and TRBJ1-1, with a tentative D call TRBD1 (5 bases). Trimming shortened V by 1 base and J by 1 base, and 10 bases separated the two germline ends. CDR1 SGHTA and CDR2 FQGTGA come from the germline V gene. This CDR3 is built from 15 residues. The CDR3 loop reads CASSLKGAGNTEAFF. CDR3 bases: TGTGCCAGCAGCTTAAAAGGGGCCGGGAACACTGAAGCTTTCTTT.

The chain has TRBV5-1 and TRBJ2-5; 9 nucleotides line up with TRBD1. In germline, CDR1 is SGHRS, CDR2 YFSETQ. After removal of 4 bases from V and 2 bases from J, the junction contained 6 bases not matched to a gene. This CDR3 is built from 15 residues. The CDR3 DNA reads TGCGCCAGCAGCGGGGTGGACAGGGGACAAGAGACCCAGTACTTC. Translation gives CASSGVDRGQETQYF.

The chain joins TRBV27 to TRBJ1-5; D possibly corresponds to TRBD1 (5 bases). Germline-derived CDR1 and CDR2 are MNHEY and SMNVEV (reference sequence). The CDR3 has 14 amino acids. V was shortened by 6 bases and J by 4 bases, with 13 bases between the two germline ends. The CDR3: CASRPLQGNQPQHF. The CDR3 DNA follows: TGTGCCAGCAGGCCGCTCCAGGGAAATCAGCCCCAGCATTTT.

V usage is TRBV5-1 and J usage is TRBJ2-1; 7 bases agree with TRBD2. Germline V gene data show CDR1 as SGHRS and CDR2 as YFSETQ. V gave up 0 bases and J gave up 1 base; unmatched junction bases: 4. CDR3 length: 16 residues. The CDR3 loop reads CASSLGGGGSYNEQFF. CDR3 coding DNA: TGCGCCAGCAGCTTGGGAGGCGGGGGTTCCTACAATGAGCAGTTCTTC.

This chain connects TRBV10-2 to TRBJ2-1; maybe TRBD2 (6 bases). Germline CDR1 WSHSY, CDR2 SAAADI. The CDR3 covers 16 residues. V shed 4 bases and J shed 8 bases, with 21 bases lying between them. CDR3 DNA: TGCGCCAGCAGTGGGGGCCGGGACTCGGAGGACGATGAGCAGTTCTTC. Protein: CASSGGRDSEDDEQFF.

This chain uses TRBV9 with TRBJ2-4; no clear D gene. The V end lost 3 bases, the J end lost 0 bases, and 7 bases lay between the germline ends. Germline V gene lookup returns CDR1 SGDLS and CDR2 YYNGEE. The CDR3 has 14 amino acids. The CDR3 reads CASSGALAKNIQYF. CDR3 coding DNA: TGTGCCAGCAGCGGCGCTTTAGCCAAAAACATTCAGTACTTC.

This clone appeared a single time. The chain employs TRBV9 and TRBJ1-3, with D unresolved. The CDR3 loop spans 15 amino acids. Trimming removed 0 bases from V and 0 bases from J, with 7 bases in between. CDR1 is SGDLS and CDR2 is YYNGEE in the germline V gene. Here the CDR3 DNA reads TGTGCCAGCAGCGTAGGGCCGGTCTCTGGAAACACCATATATTTT. Its protein product is CASSVGPVSGNTIYF.

J is TRBJ2-5 and V is TRBV7-2; possible D gene TRBD2, 6 bases. V shed 5 bases and J shed 5 bases, with 24 bases lying between them. From germline, CDR1 is SGHTA and CDR2 FQGNSA. CDR3 size: 17 residues. The CDR3: CASSPGGATLDVETQYF. DNA for the CDR3: TGTGCCAGCAGCCCCGGCGGGGCGACCTTAGATGTTGAGACCCAGTACTTC.

The rearrangement uses TRBV6-5 and TRBJ2-3; TRBD1 aligns across 7 bases. CDR1 and CDR2 from the germline V gene are MNHEY and SVGAGI. The J segment lost 2 bases and the V segment lost 6 bases, leaving 5 bases of the junction unmatched. CDR3 length: 14 residues. The CDR3 here is CASSKGQTTDTQYF. For the CDR3, the DNA is TGTGCCAGCAGCAAGGGACAGACCACAGATACGCAGTATTTT.